The present T cell receptor (beta chain) was sequenced within a study of regulatory T cells in long-lasting Graves disease. Notes on the study in general: The study found lower TCR diversity in persistent Graves' patients than in newly diagnosed ones. Favoring TRBV28, TRBJ1-2 and TRBJ2-5 was a feature seen in persistent disease.

Specified time point: persistent/refractory GD, antithyroid drugs over 5 years with positive TRAb. Researchers made the TCR library from RNA that was extracted from PBMCs. The CDR3 has 15 residues. Germline V gene data show CDR1 as SEHNR and CDR2 as FQNEAQ (reference sequence). With 1 base removed from V and 2 bases from J, the gap between germline ends came to 11 bases. The sample holds a few counts of this clonotype. Its antigen is as yet unknown. Through Arm-PCR of CDR3 regions and iRepertoire HTBI primers, TCR beta libraries were built. As originally analysed: Segment identification across samples yielded roughly 62 TRBV and about 14 TRBJ segments. TCRdb called the multiplex PCR reads again in MiXCR, with one record for every CDR3 protein. TCRdb's processing, not the authors' own work, is the source of the V and J calls. The sample has around 460,000 distinct CDR3 sequences, about 20% seen once; the top ten hold around 13%.

The sequence derives from a female donor with Graves disease. The chain uses TRBV7-9 and TRBJ1-2; D is undetermined. Sample: peripheral blood mononuclear cells (PBMCs), taken when the disease was refractory, from a patient treated with antithyroid drugs. The CDR3 DNA reads as TGTGCCAGCAGCTTAGGAACAGCCGGAAACTATGGCTACACCTTC. Protein sequence: CASSLGTAGNYGYTF.